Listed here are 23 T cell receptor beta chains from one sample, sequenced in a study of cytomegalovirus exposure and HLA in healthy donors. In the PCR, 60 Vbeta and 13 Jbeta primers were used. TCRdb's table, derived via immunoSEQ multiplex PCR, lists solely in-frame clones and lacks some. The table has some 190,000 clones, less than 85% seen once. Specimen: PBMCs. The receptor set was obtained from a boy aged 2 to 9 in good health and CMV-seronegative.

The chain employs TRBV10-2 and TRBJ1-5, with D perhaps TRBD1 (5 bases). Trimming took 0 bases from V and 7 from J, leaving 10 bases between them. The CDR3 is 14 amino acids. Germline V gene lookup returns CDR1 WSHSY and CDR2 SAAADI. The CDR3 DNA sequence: TGCGCCAGCAGTGAGTCGGGGGAGGGGCAGCCCCAGCATTTT. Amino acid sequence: CASSESGEGQPQHF.

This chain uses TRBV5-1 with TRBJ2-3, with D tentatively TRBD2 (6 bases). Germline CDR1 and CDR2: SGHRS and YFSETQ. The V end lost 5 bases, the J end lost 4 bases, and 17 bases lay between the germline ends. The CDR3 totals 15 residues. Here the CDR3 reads CASRGGGGPPDTQYF. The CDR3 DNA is TGCGCCAGCAGAGGTGGCGGAGGGCCCCCAGATACGCAGTATTTT.

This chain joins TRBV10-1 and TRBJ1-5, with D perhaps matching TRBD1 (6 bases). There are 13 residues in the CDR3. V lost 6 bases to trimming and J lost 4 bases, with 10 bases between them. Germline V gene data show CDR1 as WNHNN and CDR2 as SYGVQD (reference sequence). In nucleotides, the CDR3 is TGCGCCAGCAGCCGACAGGCTAATCAGCCCCAGCATTTT. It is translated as CASSRQANQPQHF.

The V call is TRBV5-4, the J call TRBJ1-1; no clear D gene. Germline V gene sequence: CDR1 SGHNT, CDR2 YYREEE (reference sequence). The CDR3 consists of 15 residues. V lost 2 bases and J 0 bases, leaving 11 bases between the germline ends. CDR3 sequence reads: CASSLGSPMNTEAFF. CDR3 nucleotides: TGTGCCAGCAGCTTAGGTAGCCCGATGAACACTGAAGCTTTCTTT. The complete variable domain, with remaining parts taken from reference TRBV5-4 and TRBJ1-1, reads ETGVTQSPTHLIKTRGQQVTLRCSSQSGHNTVSWYQQALGQGPQFIFQYYREEENGRGNFPPRFSGLQFPNYSSELNVNALELDDSALYLCASSLGSPMNTEAFFGQGTRLTVV.

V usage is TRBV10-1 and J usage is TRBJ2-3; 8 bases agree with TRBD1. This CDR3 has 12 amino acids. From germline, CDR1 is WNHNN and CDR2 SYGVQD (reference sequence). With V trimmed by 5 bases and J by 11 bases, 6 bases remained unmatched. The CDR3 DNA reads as TGCGCCAGCAGTTTTGGACAGGGAAAGCAGTATTTT. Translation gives CASSFGQGKQYF.

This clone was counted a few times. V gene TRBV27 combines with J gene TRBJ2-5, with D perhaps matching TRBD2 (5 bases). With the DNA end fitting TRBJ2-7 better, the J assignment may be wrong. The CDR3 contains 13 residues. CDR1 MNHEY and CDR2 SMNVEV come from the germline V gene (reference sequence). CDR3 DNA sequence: TGTGCCAGCAGCCCGACGGACTCATACGAGCAGTACTTC. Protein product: CASSPTDSYEQYF.

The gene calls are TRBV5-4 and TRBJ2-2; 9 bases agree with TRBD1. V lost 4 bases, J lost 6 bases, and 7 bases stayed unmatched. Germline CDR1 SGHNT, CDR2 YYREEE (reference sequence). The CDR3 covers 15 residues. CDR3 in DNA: TGTGCCAGCAGCGCCTCCGGGACAGGGCCCGGGGAGCTGTTTTTT. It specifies CASSASGTGPGELFF.

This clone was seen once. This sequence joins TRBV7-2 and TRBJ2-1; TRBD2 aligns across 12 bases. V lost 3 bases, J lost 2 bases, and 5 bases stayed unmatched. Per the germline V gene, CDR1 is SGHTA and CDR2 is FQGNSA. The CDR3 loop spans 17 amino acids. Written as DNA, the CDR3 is TGTGCCAGCAGCTTTCCTAGCGGGAGGGCCCCCTACAATGAGCAGTTCTTC. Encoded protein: CASSFPSGRAPYNEQFF.

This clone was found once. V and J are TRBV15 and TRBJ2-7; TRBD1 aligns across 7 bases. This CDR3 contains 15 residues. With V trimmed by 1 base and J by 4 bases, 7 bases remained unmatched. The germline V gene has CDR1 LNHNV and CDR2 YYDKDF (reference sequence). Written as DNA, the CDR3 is TGTGCCACCAGCAGAGGAGGGGGCGAGATATACGAGCAGTACGTC. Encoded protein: CATSRGGGEIYEQYV.

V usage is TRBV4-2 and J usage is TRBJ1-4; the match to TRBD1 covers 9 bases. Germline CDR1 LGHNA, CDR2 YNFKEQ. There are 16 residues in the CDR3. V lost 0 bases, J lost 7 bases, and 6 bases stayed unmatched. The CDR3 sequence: CASSQEASDRGEKLFF. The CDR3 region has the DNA TGTGCCAGCAGCCAAGAGGCTTCGGACAGGGGTGAAAAACTGTTTTTT.

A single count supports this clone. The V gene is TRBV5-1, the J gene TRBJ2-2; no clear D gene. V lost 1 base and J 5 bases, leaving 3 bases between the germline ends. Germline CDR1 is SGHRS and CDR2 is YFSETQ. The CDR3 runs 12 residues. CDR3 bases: TGCGCCAGCAGCTTGTATACCGGGGAGCTGTTTTTT. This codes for CASSLYTGELFF.

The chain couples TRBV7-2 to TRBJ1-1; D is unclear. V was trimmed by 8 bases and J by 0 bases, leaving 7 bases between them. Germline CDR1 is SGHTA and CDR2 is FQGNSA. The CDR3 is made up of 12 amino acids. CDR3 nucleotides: TGTGCCAGCTCGAGGCTGAACACTGAAGCTTTCTTT. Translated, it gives CASSRLNTEAFF.

This chain's CDR3 is CASSEAGGQEEGYTF. The CDR3 DNA reads TGTGCCAGCAGTGAAGCAGGTGGGCAGGAGGAAGGCTACACCTTC. This chain links TRBV6-1 with TRBJ1-2, with unresolved D. The V gene lost 0 bases and the J gene lost 8 bases, with 16 bases spanning the gap. This CDR3 is 15 amino acids long. The germline V gene encodes CDR1 MNHNS and CDR2 SASEGT.

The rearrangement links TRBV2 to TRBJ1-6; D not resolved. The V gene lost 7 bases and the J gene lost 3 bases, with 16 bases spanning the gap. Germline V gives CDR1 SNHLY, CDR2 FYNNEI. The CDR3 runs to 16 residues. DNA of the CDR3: TGTGCCAGCACCTCCCTCTGGGAGGTCTATAATTCACCCCTCCACTTT. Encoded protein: CASTSLWEVYNSPLHF.

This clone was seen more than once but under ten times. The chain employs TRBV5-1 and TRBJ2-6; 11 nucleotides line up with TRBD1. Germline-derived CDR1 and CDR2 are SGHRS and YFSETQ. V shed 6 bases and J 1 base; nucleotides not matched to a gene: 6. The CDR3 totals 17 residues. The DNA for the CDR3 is TGCGCCAGCAAAGAGGGACAGGGGGTATCTGGGGCCAACGTCCTGACTTTC. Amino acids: CASKEGQGVSGANVLTF. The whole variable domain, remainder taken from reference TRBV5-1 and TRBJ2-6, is KAGVTQTPRYLIKTRGQQVTLSCSPISGHRSVSWYQQTPGQGLQFLFEYFSETQRNKGNFPGRFSGRQFSNSRSEMNVSTLELGDSALYLCASKEGQGVSGANVLTFGAGSRLTVL.

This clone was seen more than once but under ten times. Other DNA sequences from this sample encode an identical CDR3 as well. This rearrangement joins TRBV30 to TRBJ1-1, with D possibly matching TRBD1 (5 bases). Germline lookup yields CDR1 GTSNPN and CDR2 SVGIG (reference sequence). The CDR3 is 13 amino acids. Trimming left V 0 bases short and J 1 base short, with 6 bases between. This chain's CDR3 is CAWSVGGNTEAFF. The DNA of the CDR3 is TGTGCCTGGAGTGTGGGGGGGAACACTGAAGCTTTCTTT.

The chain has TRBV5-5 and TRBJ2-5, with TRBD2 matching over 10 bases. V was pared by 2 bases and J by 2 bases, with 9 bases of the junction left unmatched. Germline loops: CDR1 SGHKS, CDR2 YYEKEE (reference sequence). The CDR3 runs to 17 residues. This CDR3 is CASSFIRTSGTQETQYF. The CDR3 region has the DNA TGTGCCAGCAGCTTCATAAGGACTAGCGGCACTCAAGAGACCCAGTACTTC.

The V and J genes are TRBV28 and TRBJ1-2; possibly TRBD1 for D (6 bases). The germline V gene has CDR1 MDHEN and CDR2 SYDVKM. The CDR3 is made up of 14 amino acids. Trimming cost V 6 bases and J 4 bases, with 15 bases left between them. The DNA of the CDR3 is TGTGCCAGCAGACCACAGGGTTTTGTCTATGGCTACACCTTC. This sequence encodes CASRPQGFVYGYTF.

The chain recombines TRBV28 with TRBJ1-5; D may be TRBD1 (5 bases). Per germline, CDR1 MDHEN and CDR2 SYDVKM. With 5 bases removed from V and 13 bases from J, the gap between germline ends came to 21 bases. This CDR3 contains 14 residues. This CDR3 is CASSPSGGIGTQHF. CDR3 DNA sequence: TGTGCCAGCAGTCCTAGTGGGGGGATTGGGACTCAGCATTTT.

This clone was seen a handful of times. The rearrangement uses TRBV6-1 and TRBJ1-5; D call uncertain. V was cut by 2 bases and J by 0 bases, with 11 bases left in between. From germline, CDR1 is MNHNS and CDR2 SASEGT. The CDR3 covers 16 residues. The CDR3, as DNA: TGTGCCAGCAGTGAAAGAGCGGTTTATAGCAATCAGCCCCAGCATTTT. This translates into CASSERAVYSNQPQHF.

In DNA form, the CDR3 reads TGTGCCAGCAGCCCGGTGGGGGGGAAACCTGAAGCTTTCTTT. Encoded protein: CASSPVGGKPEAFF. The rearrangement links TRBV7-2 to TRBJ1-1, with D perhaps matching TRBD1 (5 bases). CDR3 length equals 14 residues. The V gene's germline CDR1 is SGHTA and CDR2 FQGNSA. Trimming removed 5 bases at V and 6 bases at J, with 16 bases between.

This CDR3 reads CASSLTPDRTGNEQYF. CDR3 bases: TGTGCCAGCAGTTTAACGCCAGACAGGACGGGCAACGAGCAGTACTTC. The V call is TRBV6-5, the J call TRBJ2-7, with a possible D match to TRBD1 (6 bases). Trimming left V 4 bases short and J 5 bases short, with 21 bases between. CDR1 and CDR2 (germline): MNHEY, SVGAGI. The CDR3 runs 16 residues.

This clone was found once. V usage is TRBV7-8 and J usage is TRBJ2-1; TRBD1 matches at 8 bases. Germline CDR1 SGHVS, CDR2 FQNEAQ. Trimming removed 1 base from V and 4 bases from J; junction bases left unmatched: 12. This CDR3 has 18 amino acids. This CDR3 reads CASSLGRFRDRQYNEQFF. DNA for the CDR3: TGTGCCAGCAGCTTAGGACGATTCCGGGACAGGCAATACAATGAGCAGTTCTTC.